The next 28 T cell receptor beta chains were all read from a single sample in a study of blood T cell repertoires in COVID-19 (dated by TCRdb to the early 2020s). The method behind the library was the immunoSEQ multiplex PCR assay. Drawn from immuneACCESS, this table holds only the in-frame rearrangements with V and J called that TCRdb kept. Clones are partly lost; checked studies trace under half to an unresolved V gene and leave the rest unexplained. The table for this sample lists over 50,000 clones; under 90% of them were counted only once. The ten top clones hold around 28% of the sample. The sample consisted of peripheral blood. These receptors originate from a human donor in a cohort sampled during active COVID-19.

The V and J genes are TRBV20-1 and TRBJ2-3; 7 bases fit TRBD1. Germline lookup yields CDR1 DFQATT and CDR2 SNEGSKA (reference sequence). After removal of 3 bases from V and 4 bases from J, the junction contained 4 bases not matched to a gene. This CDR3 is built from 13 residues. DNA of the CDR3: TGCAGTGCTAGTCTGCAGGGGGCAGATACGCAGTATTTT. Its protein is CSASLQGADTQYF.

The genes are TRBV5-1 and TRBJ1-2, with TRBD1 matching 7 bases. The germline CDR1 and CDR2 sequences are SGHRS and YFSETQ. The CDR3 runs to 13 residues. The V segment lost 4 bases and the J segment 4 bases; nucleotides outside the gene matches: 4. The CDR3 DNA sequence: TGCGCCAGCAGCCGGGACAGTCCCTATGGCTACACCTTC. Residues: CASSRDSPYGYTF. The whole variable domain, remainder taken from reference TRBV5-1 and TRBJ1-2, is KAGVTQTPRYLIKTRGQQVTLSCSPISGHRSVSWYQQTPGQGLQFLFEYFSETQRNKGNFPGRFSGRQFSNSRSEMNVSTLELGDSALYLCASSRDSPYGYTFGSGTRLTVV.

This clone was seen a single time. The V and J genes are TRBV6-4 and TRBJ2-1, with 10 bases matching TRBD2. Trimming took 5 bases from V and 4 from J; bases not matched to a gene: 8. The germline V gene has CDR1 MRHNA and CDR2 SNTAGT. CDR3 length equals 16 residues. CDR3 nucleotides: TGTGCCAGCAGTCTTGAGGGACTAGCGTCATACAATGAGCAGTTCTTC. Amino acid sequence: CASSLEGLASYNEQFF.

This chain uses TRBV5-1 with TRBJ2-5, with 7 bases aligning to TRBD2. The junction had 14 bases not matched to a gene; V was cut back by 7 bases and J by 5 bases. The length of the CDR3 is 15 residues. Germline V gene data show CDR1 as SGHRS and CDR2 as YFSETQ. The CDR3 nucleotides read TGCGCCAGCTCCCGGGGGGAAATGAGGCGGGAGACCCAGTACTTC. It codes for CASSRGEMRRETQYF.

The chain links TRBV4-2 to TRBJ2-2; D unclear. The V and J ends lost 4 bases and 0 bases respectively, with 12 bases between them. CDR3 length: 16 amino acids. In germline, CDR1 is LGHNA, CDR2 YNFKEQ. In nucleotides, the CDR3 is TGTGCCAGCAGCCCGACCGAGGCACCGAACACCGGGGAGCTGTTTTTT. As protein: CASSPTEAPNTGELFF.

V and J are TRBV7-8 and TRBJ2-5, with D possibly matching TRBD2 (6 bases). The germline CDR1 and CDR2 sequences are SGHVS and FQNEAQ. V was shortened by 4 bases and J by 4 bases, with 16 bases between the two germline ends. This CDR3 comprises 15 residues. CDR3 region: CASSSPQPGAETQYF. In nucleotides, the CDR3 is TGTGCCAGCAGCTCTCCCCAACCGGGAGCAGAGACCCAGTACTTC.

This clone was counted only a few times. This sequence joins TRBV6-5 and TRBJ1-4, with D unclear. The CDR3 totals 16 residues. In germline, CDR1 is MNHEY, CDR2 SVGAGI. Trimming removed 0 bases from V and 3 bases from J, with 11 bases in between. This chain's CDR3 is CASSYSVGAANEKLFF. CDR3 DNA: TGTGCCAGCAGTTACTCTGTGGGCGCAGCTAATGAAAAACTGTTTTTT.

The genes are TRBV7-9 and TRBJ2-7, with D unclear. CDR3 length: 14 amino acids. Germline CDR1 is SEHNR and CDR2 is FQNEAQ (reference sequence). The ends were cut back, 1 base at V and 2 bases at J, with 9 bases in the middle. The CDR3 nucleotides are TGTGCCAGCAGCTTAGTATCCCCCCCCTACGAGCAGTACTTC. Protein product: CASSLVSPPYEQYF.

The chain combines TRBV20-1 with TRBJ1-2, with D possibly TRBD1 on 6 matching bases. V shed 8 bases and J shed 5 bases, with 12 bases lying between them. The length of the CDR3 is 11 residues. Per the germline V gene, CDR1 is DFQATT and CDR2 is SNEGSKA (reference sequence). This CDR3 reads CSQGGLYGYTF. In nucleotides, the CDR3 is TGCAGTCAAGGGGGTTTGTATGGCTACACCTTC.

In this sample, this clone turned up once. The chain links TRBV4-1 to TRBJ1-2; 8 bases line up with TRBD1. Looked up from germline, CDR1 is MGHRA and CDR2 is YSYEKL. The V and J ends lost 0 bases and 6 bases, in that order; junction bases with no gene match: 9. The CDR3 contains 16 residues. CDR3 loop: CASSQERTGLFDGYTF. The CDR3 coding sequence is TGCGCCAGCAGCCAAGAGAGGACAGGGTTATTTGATGGCTACACCTTC.

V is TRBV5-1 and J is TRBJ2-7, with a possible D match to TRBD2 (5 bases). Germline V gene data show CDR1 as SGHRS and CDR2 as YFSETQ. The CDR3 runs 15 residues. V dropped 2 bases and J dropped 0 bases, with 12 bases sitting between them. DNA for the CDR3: TGCGCCAGCAGCTTAGAAGCGGCCGGCTCCTACGAGCAGTACTTC. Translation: CASSLEAAGSYEQYF. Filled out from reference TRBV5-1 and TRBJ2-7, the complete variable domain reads KAGVTQTPRYLIKTRGQQVTLSCSPISGHRSVSWYQQTPGQGLQFLFEYFSETQRNKGNFPGRFSGRQFSNSRSEMNVSTLELGDSALYLCASSLEAAGSYEQYFGPGTRLTVT.

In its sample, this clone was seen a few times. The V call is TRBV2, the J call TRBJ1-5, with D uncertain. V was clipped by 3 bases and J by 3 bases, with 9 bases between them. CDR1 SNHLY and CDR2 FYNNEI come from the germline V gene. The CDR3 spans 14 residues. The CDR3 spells CASSEQVVNQPQHF. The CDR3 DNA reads TGTGCCAGCAGTGAGCAGGTGGTCAATCAGCCCCAGCATTTT.

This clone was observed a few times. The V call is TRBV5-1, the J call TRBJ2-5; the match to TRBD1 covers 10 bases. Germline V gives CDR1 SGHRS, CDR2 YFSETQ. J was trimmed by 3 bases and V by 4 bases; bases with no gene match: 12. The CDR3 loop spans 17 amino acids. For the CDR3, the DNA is TGCGCCAGCAGCACGGCCCTGACAGGGGGCGGGGAAGAGACCCAGTACTTC. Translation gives CASSTALTGGGEETQYF.

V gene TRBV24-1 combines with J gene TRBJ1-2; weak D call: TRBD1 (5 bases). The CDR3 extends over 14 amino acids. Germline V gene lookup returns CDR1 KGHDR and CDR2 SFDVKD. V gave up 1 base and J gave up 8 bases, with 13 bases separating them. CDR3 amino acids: CATSDFGGTAGYTF. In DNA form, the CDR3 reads TGTGCCACCAGTGATTTTGGAGGGACGGCGGGCTACACCTTC.

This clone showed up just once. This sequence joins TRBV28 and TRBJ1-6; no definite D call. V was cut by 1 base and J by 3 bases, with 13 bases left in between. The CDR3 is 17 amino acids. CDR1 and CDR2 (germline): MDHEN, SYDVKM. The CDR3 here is CASSLSRGRFYNSPLHF. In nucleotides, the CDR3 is TGTGCCAGCAGTTTATCTCGGGGAAGGTTCTATAATTCACCCCTCCACTTT.

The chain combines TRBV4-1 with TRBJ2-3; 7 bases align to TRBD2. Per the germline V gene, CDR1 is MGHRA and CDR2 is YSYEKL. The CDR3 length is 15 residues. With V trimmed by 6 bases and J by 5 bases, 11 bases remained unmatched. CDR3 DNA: TGCGCCAGCAGATACCGGGGGGTAGCGCTAGATACGCAGTATTTT. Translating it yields CASRYRGVALDTQYF.

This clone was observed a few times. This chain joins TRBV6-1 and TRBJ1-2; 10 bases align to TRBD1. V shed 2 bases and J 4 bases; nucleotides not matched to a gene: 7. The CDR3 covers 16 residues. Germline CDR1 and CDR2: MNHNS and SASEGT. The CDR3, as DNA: TGTGCCAGCAGTGAACAGAGGACAGGGGGGGGCTATGGCTACACCTTC. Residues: CASSEQRTGGGYGYTF.

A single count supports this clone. CDR3 in DNA: TGTGCCAGCAGTCGGACAGGGGACTACGAGCAGTACTTC. This codes for CASSRTGDYEQYF. The chain uses TRBV6-5 and TRBJ2-7; the match to TRBD1 covers 9 bases. This CDR3 is 13 amino acids long. V trimming: 5 bases; J trimming: 3 bases; junction bases outside the gene matches: 2. Germline CDR1 is MNHEY and CDR2 is SVGAGI.

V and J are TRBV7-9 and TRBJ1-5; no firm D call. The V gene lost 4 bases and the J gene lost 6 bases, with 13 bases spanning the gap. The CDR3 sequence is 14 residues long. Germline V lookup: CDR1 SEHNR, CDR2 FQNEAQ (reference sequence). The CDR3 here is CASSSFVEGQPQHF. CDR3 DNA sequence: TGTGCCAGCAGCTCATTTGTGGAGGGTCAGCCCCAGCATTTT. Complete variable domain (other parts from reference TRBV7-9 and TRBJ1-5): DTGVSQNPRHKITKRGQNVTFRCDPISEHNRLYWYRQTLGQGPEFLTYFQNEAQLEKSRLLSDRFSAERPKGSFSTLEIQRTEQGDSAMYLCASSSFVEGQPQHFGDGTRLSIL.

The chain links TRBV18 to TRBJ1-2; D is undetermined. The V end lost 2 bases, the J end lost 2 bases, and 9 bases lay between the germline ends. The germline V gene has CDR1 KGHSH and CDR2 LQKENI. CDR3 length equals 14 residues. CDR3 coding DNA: TGTGCCAGCTCACCATCTAGAGGAAACTATGGCTACACCTTC. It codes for CASSPSRGNYGYTF.

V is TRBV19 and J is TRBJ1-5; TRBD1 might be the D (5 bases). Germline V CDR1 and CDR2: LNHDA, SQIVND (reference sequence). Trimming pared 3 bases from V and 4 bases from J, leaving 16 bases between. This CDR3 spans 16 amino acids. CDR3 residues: CASSIGWGDRNQPQHF. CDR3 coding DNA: TGTGCCAGTAGTATTGGGTGGGGGGATAGGAATCAGCCCCAGCATTTT.

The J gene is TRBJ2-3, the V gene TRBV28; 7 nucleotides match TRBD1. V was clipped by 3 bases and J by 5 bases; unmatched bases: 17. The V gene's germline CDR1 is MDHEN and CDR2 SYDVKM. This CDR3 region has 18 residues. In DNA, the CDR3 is TGTGCCAGCAGTTTCAAAAGGACCGGGACAGTAGGTCTAGATACGCAGTATTTT. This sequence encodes CASSFKRTGTVGLDTQYF.

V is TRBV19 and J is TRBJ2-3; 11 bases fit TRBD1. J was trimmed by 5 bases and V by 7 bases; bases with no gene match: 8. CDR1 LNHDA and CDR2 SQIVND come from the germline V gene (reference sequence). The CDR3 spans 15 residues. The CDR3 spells CASTPGQGGGDTQYF. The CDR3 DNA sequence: TGTGCCAGTACCCCGGGACAGGGGGGAGGAGATACGCAGTATTTT.

The CDR3 DNA reads as TGCGCCAGCAGCTTGGGGGGACAGTTAAATTCACCCCTCCACTTT. Residues: CASSLGGQLNSPLHF. This chain uses TRBV5-1 with TRBJ1-6; 7 bases fit TRBD1. CDR1 and CDR2 from the germline V gene are SGHRS and YFSETQ. The CDR3 consists of 15 residues. V gave up 0 bases and J gave up 7 bases; unmatched junction bases: 4.

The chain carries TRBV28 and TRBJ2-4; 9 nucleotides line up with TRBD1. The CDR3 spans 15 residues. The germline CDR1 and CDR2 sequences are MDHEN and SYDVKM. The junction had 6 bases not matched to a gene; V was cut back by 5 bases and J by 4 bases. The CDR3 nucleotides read TGTGCCAGCAGTCCACAGGGGGCGGCGAAAAACATTCAGTACTTC. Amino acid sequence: CASSPQGAAKNIQYF.

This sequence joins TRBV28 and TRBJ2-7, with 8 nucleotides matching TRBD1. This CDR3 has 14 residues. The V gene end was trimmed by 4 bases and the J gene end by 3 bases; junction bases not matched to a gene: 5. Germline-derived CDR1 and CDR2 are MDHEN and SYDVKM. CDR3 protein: CASSSGGASYEQYF. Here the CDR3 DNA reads TGTGCCAGCAGTTCAGGGGGCGCGAGCTACGAGCAGTACTTC.

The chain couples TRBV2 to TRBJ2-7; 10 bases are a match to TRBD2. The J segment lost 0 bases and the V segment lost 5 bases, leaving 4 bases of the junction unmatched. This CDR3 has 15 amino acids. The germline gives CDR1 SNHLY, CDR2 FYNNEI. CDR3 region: CASSPTSGISYEQYF. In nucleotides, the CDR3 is TGTGCCAGCAGTCCTACTAGCGGGATCTCCTACGAGCAGTACTTC.

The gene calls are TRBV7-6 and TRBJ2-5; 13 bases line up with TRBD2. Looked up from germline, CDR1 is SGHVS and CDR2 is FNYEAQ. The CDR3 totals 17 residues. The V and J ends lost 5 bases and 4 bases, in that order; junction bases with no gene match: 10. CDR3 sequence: CASSRTSGRAIGETQYF. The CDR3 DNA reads TGTGCCAGCAGCCGCACTAGCGGGAGGGCCATAGGAGAGACCCAGTACTTC. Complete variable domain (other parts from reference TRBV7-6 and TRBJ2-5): GAGVSQSPRYKVTKRGQDVALRCDPISGHVSLYWYRQALGQGPEFLTYFNYEAQQDKSGLPNDRFSAERPEGSISTLTIQRTEQRDSAMYRCASSRTSGRAIGETQYFGPGTRLLVL.